This TCR beta chain comes out of a study of cytomegalovirus exposure and HLA in healthy donors. TCRdb's copy holds only in-frame clones and misses some; the assay was immunoSEQ multiplex PCR. Found here are over 100,000 clones, 89% of them singletons; the top ten hold 3% to 3.5%. For this clone: The antigen remains unidentified.

Per germline, CDR1 SGHTA and CDR2 FQGNSA. The CDR3 runs 17 residues. V trimming: 5 bases; J trimming: 5 bases; junction bases outside the gene matches: 15. Findings and caveats of the study: Researchers catalogued approximately 170 TCR beta chains as cytomegalovirus-associated.

This TCR came from a man younger than 40 in good health and CMV-seronegative. This chain links TRBV7-2 with TRBJ2-3; 8 nucleotides line up with TRBD2. Sequenced material: PBMCs. The CDR3 DNA follows: TGTGCCAGCAGCCGCAGGGGACGGGGGGGCCAGGGAGATACGCAGTATTTT. Translating it yields CASSRRGRGGQGDTQYF. The full variable domain, completed using reference TRBV7-2 and TRBJ2-3, is GAGVSQSPSNKVTEKGKDVELRCDPISGHTALYWYRQSLGQGLEFLIYFQGNSAPDKSGLPSDRFSAERTGGSVSTLTIQRTQQEDSAVYLCASSRRGRGGQGDTQYFGPGTRLTVL.